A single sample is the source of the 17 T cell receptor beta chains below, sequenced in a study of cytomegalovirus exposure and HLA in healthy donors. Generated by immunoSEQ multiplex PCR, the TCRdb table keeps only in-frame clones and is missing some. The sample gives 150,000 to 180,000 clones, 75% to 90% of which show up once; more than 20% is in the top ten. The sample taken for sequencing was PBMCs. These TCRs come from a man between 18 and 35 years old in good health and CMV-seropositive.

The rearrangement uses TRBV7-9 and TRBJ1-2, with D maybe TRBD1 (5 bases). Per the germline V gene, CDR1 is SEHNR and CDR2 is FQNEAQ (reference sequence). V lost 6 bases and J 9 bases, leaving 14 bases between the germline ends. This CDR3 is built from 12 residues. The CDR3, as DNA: TGTGCCAGCAGTAAAGCCAACAGGCGCTACACCTTC. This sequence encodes CASSKANRRYTF.

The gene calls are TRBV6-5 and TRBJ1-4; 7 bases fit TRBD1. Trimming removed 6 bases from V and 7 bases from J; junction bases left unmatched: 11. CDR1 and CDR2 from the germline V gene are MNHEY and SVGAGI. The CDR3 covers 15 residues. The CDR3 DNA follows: TGTGCCAGCAGCCCCTTAGACAGGGAAAGTGAAAAACTGTTTTTT. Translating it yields CASSPLDRESEKLFF.

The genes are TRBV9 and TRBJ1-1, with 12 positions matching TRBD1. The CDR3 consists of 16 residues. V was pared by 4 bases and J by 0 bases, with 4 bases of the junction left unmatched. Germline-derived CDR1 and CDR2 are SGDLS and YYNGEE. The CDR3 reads CASSPGTGGMNTEAFF. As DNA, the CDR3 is TGTGCCAGCAGCCCCGGGACAGGGGGCATGAACACTGAAGCTTTCTTT.

The CDR3 DNA reads as TGCGCCAGCAGCCTGGATCCGGAGCTTGGAAACACCATATATTTT. Translation: CASSLDPELGNTIYF. This chain joins TRBV4-3 and TRBJ1-3; D is unresolved. Trimming removed 4 bases from V and 3 bases from J, with 13 bases in between. The CDR3 has 15 residues. Germline lookup yields CDR1 LGHNA and CDR2 YSLEER.

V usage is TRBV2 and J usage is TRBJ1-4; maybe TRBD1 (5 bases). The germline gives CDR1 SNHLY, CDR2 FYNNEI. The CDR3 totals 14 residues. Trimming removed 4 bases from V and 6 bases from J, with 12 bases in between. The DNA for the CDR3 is TGTGCCAGCAGTGCTCCAGGGTTGGATGAAAAACTGTTTTTT. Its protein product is CASSAPGLDEKLFF.

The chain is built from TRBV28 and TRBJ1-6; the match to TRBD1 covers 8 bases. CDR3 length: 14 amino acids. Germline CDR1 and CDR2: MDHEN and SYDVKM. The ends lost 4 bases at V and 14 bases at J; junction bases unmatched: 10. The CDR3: CASSSTGGVGALHF. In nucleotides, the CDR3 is TGTGCCAGCAGTTCCACAGGGGGAGTCGGTGCCCTCCACTTT.

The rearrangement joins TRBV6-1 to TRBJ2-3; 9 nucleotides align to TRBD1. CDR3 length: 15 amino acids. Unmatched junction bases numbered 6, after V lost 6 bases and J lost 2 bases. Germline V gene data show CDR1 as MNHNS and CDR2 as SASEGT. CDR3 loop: CASSSGQGTTDTQYF. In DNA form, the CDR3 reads TGTGCCAGCAGCTCCGGACAGGGGACCACAGATACGCAGTATTTT.

The CDR3 nucleotides read TGTGCCAGCAGCCCATCCGGGAGTGGCGACGAGCAGTACTTC. As protein: CASSPSGSGDEQYF. The chain couples TRBV7-9 to TRBJ2-7; a possible D gene is TRBD2 (6 bases). V lost 5 bases and J lost 5, with 16 bases in between. Germline V gives CDR1 SEHNR, CDR2 FQNEAQ (reference sequence). The CDR3 contains 14 residues.

The CDR3 loop reads CASTLDRERAFF. As DNA, the CDR3 is TGTGCCAGCACCCTGGACAGGGAGAGGGCTTTCTTT. This rearrangement joins TRBV18 to TRBJ1-1, with 8 bases identical to TRBD1. CDR3 length: 12 residues. The germline V gene has CDR1 KGHSH and CDR2 LQKENI. V was clipped by 8 bases and J by 11 bases; unmatched bases: 10. Using reference TRBV18 and TRBJ1-1 for the parts outside the CDR3, the full variable domain is NAGVMQNPRHLVRRRGQEARLRCSPMKGHSHVYWYRQLPEEGLKFMVYLQKENIIDESGMPKERFSAEFPKEGPSILRIQQVVRGDSAAYFCASTLDRERAFFGQGTRLTVV.

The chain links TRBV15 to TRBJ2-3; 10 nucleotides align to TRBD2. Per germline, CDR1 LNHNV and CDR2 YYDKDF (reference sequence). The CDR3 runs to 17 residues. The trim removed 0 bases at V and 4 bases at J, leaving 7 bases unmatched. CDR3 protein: CATSRDRLAGASDTQYF. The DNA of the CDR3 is TGTGCCACCAGCAGAGATCGGCTAGCGGGAGCCTCAGATACGCAGTATTTT.

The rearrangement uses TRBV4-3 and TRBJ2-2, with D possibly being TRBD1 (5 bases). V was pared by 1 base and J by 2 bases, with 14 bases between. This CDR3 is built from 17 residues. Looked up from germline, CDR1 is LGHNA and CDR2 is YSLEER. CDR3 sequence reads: CASSQGRAGINTGELFF. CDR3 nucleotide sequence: TGCGCCAGCAGCCAAGGCAGGGCAGGGATCAACACCGGGGAGCTGTTTTTT.

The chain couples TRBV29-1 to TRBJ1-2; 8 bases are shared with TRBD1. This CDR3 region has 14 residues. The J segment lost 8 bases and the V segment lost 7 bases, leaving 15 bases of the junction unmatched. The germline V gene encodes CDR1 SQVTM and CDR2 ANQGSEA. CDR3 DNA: TGCAGCGGCCTAACCGCCGGGACAGGAGGCGGCTACACCTTC. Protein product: CSGLTAGTGGGYTF.

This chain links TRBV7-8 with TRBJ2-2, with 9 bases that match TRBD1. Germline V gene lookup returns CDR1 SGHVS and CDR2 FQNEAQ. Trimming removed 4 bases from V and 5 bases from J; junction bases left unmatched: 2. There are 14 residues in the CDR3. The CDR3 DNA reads TGTGCCAGCAGCTCGACAGGGGGTACCGGGGAGCTGTTTTTT. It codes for CASSSTGGTGELFF. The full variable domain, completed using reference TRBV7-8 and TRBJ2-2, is GAGVSQSPRYKVAKRGQDVALRCDPISGHVSLFWYQQALGQGPEFLTYFQNEAQLDKSGLPSDRFFAERPEGSVSTLKIQRTQQEDSAVYLCASSSTGGTGELFFGEGSRLTVL.

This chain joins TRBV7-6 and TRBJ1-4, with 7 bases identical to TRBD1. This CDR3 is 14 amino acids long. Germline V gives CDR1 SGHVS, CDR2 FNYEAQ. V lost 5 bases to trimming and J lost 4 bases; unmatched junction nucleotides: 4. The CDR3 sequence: CASSLGTVNEKLFF. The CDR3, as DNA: TGTGCCAGCAGCCTTGGGACAGTTAATGAAAAACTGTTTTTT.

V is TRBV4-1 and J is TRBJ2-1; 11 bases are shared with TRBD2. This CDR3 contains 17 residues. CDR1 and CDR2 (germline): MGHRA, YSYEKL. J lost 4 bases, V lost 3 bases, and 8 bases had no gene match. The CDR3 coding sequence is TGCGCCAGCAGCCAGAGCCTGGGACTAGCGGTTTACAATGAGCAGTTCTTC. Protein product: CASSQSLGLAVYNEQFF.

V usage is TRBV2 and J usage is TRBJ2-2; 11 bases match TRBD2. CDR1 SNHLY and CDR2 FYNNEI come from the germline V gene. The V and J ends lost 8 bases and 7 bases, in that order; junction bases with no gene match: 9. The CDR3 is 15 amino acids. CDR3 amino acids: CASVLAGVPNGELFF. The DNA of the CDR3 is TGTGCCAGCGTACTAGCGGGAGTTCCGAACGGGGAGCTGTTTTTT.

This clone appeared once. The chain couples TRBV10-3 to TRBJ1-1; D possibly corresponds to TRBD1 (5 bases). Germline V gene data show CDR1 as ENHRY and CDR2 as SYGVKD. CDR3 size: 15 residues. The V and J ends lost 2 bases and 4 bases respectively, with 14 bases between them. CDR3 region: CAISEPTGGTTEAFF. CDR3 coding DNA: TGTGCCATCAGTGAGCCTACAGGAGGGACCACTGAAGCTTTCTTT.